This T cell receptor (beta chain) was sequenced in a study of T cells in Graves' hyperthyroidism and ophthalmopathy. About the study: Blood from the periphery was taken at initial diagnosis, before any treatment.

Of note for this clonotype: Its antigen is currently unknown.

CDR1 is SQVTM, CDR2 ANQGSEA, per germline. V was pared by 6 bases and J by 4 bases, with 15 bases between. This CDR3 contains 13 residues. Notes on the study in general: In the blood, most expanded thyroid clonotypes above 0.001 appeared as well.

Ophthalmopathy patients had moderate-to-severe active disease, CAS ≥3, NOSPECS ≥4, and disease duration under 3 months. Diagnoses used clinical symptoms, serum thyroxine and TRAb, thyroid ultrasound and orbital computed tomography. RNA transcripts yielded amplified TCR beta CDR3 regions. HTBI primers were the set used in a first-round RT-PCR of the TCR CDR3. Using its own MiXCR run on the multiplex PCR reads, TCRdb lists one record per CDR3 protein. The top ten clones hold less than 9% of a sample with about 600,000 distinct CDR3 sequences, approximately 15% of them seen once. Sequencing was performed on blood. V is TRBV29-1 and J is TRBJ2-5; D ambiguous. This receptor was identified in a woman aged 18-29 years with Graves' ophthalmopathy. The CDR3 DNA sequence: TGCAGCGTGGTTGAAGTAGTTGGAGAGACCCAGTACTTC. This sequence encodes CSVVEVVGETQYF.